Below are 22 T cell receptor beta chains sequenced from a single sample in a study of cytomegalovirus exposure and HLA in healthy donors. The PCR made use of 60 Vbeta and 13 Jbeta primers. Sequencing was performed with immunoSEQ multiplex PCR; in TCRdb, only in-frame clones are kept and a portion is missing. The data show about 140,000 clones, just under 80% seen once. The specimen was PBMCs. The receptors were gathered from a man aged 25 to 45 in good health and CMV-seronegative.

This clone was detected once. The V gene is TRBV6-5, the J gene TRBJ2-7, with a weak D call TRBD2 (7 bases). The CDR3 runs to 13 residues. The V end lost 4 bases, the J end lost 7 bases, and 14 bases lay between the germline ends. CDR1 is MNHEY and CDR2 is SVGAGI in the germline V gene. DNA for the CDR3: TGTGCCAGCAGTTCGGGCGGGGGCCTGGAGCAGTACTTC. Amino acids: CASSSGGGLEQYF.

J is TRBJ2-1 and V is TRBV9, with TRBD1 as a possible D gene (6 bases). The CDR3 totals 15 residues. Germline loops: CDR1 SGDLS, CDR2 YYNGEE. Trimming shortened V by 2 bases and J by 6 bases, and 15 bases separated the two germline ends. This CDR3 reads CASSVSGVVGNEQFF. The CDR3 DNA reads as TGTGCCAGCAGCGTTTCAGGGGTCGTCGGCAATGAGCAGTTCTTC.

This chain connects TRBV28 to TRBJ1-1; D gene ambiguous. Germline values: CDR1 MDHEN, CDR2 SYDVKM. The ends were cut back, 6 bases at V and 4 bases at J, with 12 bases in the middle. CDR3 length equals 13 residues. The CDR3 protein is CASRFSMSTEAFF. CDR3 nucleotides: TGTGCCAGCAGGTTCTCCATGAGCACTGAAGCTTTCTTT. Full variable domain (rest looked up from reference TRBV28 and TRBJ1-1): DVKVTQSSRYLVKRTGEKVFLECVQDMDHENMFWYRQDPGLGLRLIYFSYDVKMKEKGDIPEGYSVSREKKERFSLILESASTNQTSMYLCASRFSMSTEAFFGQGTRLTVV.

The rearrangement joins TRBV7-9 to TRBJ2-1; 8 nucleotides agree with TRBD2. The CDR3 consists of 13 residues. The ends lost 5 bases at V and 7 bases at J; junction bases unmatched: 4. In germline, CDR1 is SEHNR, CDR2 FQNEAQ (reference sequence). CDR3 amino acids: CASSILAANEQFF. CDR3 nucleotide sequence: TGTGCCAGCAGCATACTAGCGGCAAATGAGCAGTTCTTC. Drawing the rest from reference TRBV7-9 and TRBJ2-1, the complete variable domain is DTGVSQNPRHKITKRGQNVTFRCDPISEHNRLYWYRQTLGQGPEFLTYFQNEAQLEKSRLLSDRFSAERPKGSFSTLEIQRTEQGDSAMYLCASSILAANEQFFGPGTRLTVL.

V and J are TRBV27 and TRBJ1-2; 8 bases are a match to TRBD1. CDR1 and CDR2 (germline): MNHEY, SMNVEV (reference sequence). CDR3 length: 15 amino acids. Unmatched junction bases numbered 4, after V lost 0 bases and J lost 4 bases. CDR3 protein: CASSLSTGAPYGYTF. DNA of the CDR3: TGTGCCAGCAGTTTATCGACAGGGGCACCCTATGGCTACACCTTC.

This chain connects TRBV9 to TRBJ2-3, with TRBD1 matching over 9 bases. Per germline, CDR1 SGDLS and CDR2 YYNGEE. This CDR3 region has 16 residues. V lost 2 bases and J lost 3; bases outside the gene matches: 7. CDR3 nucleotide sequence: TGTGCCAGCAGCGTTTCCACGGGACAGGGAACAGATACGCAGTATTTT. It is translated as CASSVSTGQGTDTQYF.

The chain joins TRBV10-3 to TRBJ2-2; D perhaps matches TRBD2 (5 bases). Germline assignment: CDR1 ENHRY and CDR2 SYGVKD. The CDR3 length is 15 residues. Trimming removed 0 bases from V and 3 bases from J, with 8 bases in between. CDR3 coding DNA: TGTGCCATCAGTGAGTCTCAGAGGGACACCGGGGAGCTGTTTTTT. This codes for CAISESQRDTGELFF.

The table lists this clone with a few counts. The V call is TRBV4-1, the J call TRBJ1-4; D is possibly TRBD1 (5 bases). The CDR3 length is 17 residues. V lost 0 bases, J lost 4 bases, and 15 bases lay in between. Germline CDR1 MGHRA, CDR2 YSYEKL. This chain's CDR3 is CASSQDLGRTGNEKLFF. The CDR3 DNA reads as TGCGCCAGCAGCCAAGACTTGGGGCGGACGGGTAATGAAAAACTGTTTTTT.

This clone was counted a single time. J is TRBJ2-7 and V is TRBV5-1, with 8 nucleotides matching TRBD1. With 3 bases clipped from V and 2 bases from J, the junction kept 4 bases outside the gene matches. Germline CDR1 SGHRS, CDR2 YFSETQ. The CDR3 has 14 residues. The CDR3 here is CASSSGTGTYEQYF. The CDR3 region has the DNA TGCGCCAGCAGCTCCGGGACAGGAACCTACGAGCAGTACTTC.

The chain combines TRBV5-6 with TRBJ1-1; 9 positions match TRBD1. V lost 4 bases to trimming and J lost 11 bases; unmatched junction nucleotides: 6. The CDR3 has 12 residues. CDR1 SGHDT and CDR2 YYEEEE come from the germline V gene. Here the CDR3 DNA reads TGTGCCAGCAGCATAAACAGGGGGCGGGCTTTCTTT. Translation: CASSINRGRAFF. Variable domain in full (rest from reference TRBV5-6 and TRBJ1-1): DAGVTQSPTHLIKTRGQQVTLRCSPKSGHDTVSWYQQALGQGPQFIFQYYEEEERQRGNFPDRFSGHQFPNYSSELNVNALLLGDSALYLCASSINRGRAFFGQGTRLTVV.

This chain joins TRBV29-1 and TRBJ1-2, with 11 bases matching TRBD1. CDR1 and CDR2 (germline): SQVTM, ANQGSEA. J was trimmed by 2 bases and V by 2 bases; bases with no gene match: 7. CDR3 size: 16 residues. This chain's CDR3 is CSVEIGRTGGNYGYTF. Here the CDR3 DNA reads TGCAGCGTTGAAATTGGGAGGACAGGGGGCAACTATGGCTACACCTTC. Together with reference TRBV29-1 and TRBJ1-2, the CDR3 gives the full variable domain: SAVISQKPSRDICQRGTSLTIQCQVDSQVTMMFWYRQQPGQSLTLIATANQGSEATYESGFVIDKFPISRPNLTFSTLTVSNMSPEDSSIYLCSVEIGRTGGNYGYTFGSGTRLTVV.

The chain is built from TRBV7-9 and TRBJ2-7; a possible D gene is TRBD1 (6 bases). The CDR3 sequence is 15 residues long. V was cut by 6 bases and J by 2 bases, with 17 bases left in between. The germline V gene has CDR1 SEHNR and CDR2 FQNEAQ (reference sequence). CDR3 sequence (DNA): TGTGCCAGCAGTCACCCCGACAGGCCCCCCTACGAGCAGTACTTC. Its translation: CASSHPDRPPYEQYF.

The J gene is TRBJ1-2, the V gene TRBV5-6; 10 bases agree with TRBD1. CDR3 length equals 15 residues. Germline loops: CDR1 SGHDT, CDR2 YYEEEE. Trimming removed 2 bases from V and 8 bases from J; junction bases left unmatched: 9. CDR3 region: CASSFRTGGSGGYTF. In DNA form, the CDR3 reads TGTGCCAGCAGCTTTAGGACAGGGGGAAGCGGAGGCTACACCTTC.

The gene calls are TRBV19 and TRBJ1-1; 8 positions agree with TRBD1. CDR3 length: 15 amino acids. Germline CDR1 is LNHDA and CDR2 is SQIVND (reference sequence). The J segment lost 6 bases and the V segment lost 7 bases, leaving 13 bases of the junction unmatched. CDR3 sequence (DNA): TGTGCCAGTACCCCTGAGGACAGGGTGTTCCCTGAAGCTTTCTTT. This gives the protein CASTPEDRVFPEAFF. The full variable domain, its missing parts supplied by reference TRBV19 and TRBJ1-1, is DGGITQSPKYLFRKEGQNVTLSCEQNLNHDAMYWYRQDPGQGLRLIYYSQIVNDFQKGDIAEGYSVSREKKESFPLTVTSAQKNPTAFYLCASTPEDRVFPEAFFGQGTRLTVV.

CDR3 sequence reads: CAIKGQQGQPQHF. The CDR3 DNA reads as TGTGCCATCAAGGGGCAGCAGGGCCAGCCCCAGCATTTT. The chain recombines TRBV10-3 with TRBJ1-5; tentatively, D is TRBD1 (5 bases). Germline V gene lookup returns CDR1 ENHRY and CDR2 SYGVKD. This CDR3 region has 13 residues. Trimming removed 7 bases at V and 7 bases at J, with 14 bases between.

This sequence joins TRBV4-1 and TRBJ2-7, with TRBD1 identical over 7 bases. This CDR3 contains 17 residues. Germline V gene sequence: CDR1 MGHRA, CDR2 YSYEKL. Trimming removed 3 bases from V and 0 bases from J; junction bases left unmatched: 11. The CDR3 spells CASSHPRTGETSYEQYF. The CDR3 DNA is TGCGCCAGCAGCCACCCTCGGACAGGAGAGACCTCCTACGAGCAGTACTTC.

J is TRBJ1-2 and V is TRBV28; a possible D gene is TRBD1 (5 bases). CDR3 length equals 13 residues. V lost 8 bases, J lost 4 bases, and 14 bases lay in between. Germline CDR1 reads MDHEN; CDR2 reads SYDVKM. CDR3: CASLRGQGYGYTF. CDR3 nucleotides: TGTGCCAGCTTAAGGGGTCAGGGCTATGGCTACACCTTC.

The CDR3 DNA reads as TGCAGCGTTGCACTAGCGGGATTGACAGATACGCAGTATTTT. Translated, it gives CSVALAGLTDTQYF. V gene TRBV29-1 combines with J gene TRBJ2-3, with TRBD2 matching over 10 bases. The V gene's germline CDR1 is SQVTM and CDR2 ANQGSEA. This CDR3 has 14 residues. The trim removed 4 bases at V and 3 bases at J, leaving 4 bases unmatched.

The chain has TRBV25-1 and TRBJ2-1, with TRBD2 as a possible D gene (6 bases). Trimming stripped 4 bases from V and 7 bases from J, with 8 bases between. The CDR3 length is 12 residues. The germline CDR1 and CDR2 sequences are MGHDK and SYGVNS. The CDR3 region has the DNA TGTGCCAGCAGTGTTGGGACTAATGAGCAGTTCTTC. Its translation is CASSVGTNEQFF.

V and J are TRBV19 and TRBJ1-5; D ambiguous. The CDR3 length is 15 residues. V was pared by 2 bases and J by 6 bases, with 14 bases between. The germline V gene has CDR1 LNHDA and CDR2 SQIVND (reference sequence). CDR3 sequence: CASSILPPGGQPQHF. The CDR3 nucleotides are TGTGCCAGTAGTATACTGCCCCCAGGAGGTCAGCCCCAGCATTTT.

The rearrangement links TRBV25-1 to TRBJ1-3; a weak D match, TRBD1 (5 bases). The V gene lost 3 bases and the J gene lost 8 bases, with 17 bases spanning the gap. Germline CDR1 is MGHDK and CDR2 is SYGVNS. This CDR3 is built from 15 residues. The CDR3 DNA reads as TGTGCCAGCAGTGATGGGGGGGACTTTAGGCACACCATATATTTT. Residues: CASSDGGDFRHTIYF.

The chain links TRBV27 to TRBJ2-1; TRBD2 aligns across 7 bases. Trimming removed 7 bases from V and 4 bases from J; junction bases left unmatched: 10. Germline values: CDR1 MNHEY, CDR2 SMNVEV (reference sequence). The length of the CDR3 is 15 residues. CDR3 in DNA: TGTGCCAGCACGCCCGGGGCTAGCGGATACAATGAGCAGTTCTTC. This translates into CASTPGASGYNEQFF.